This T cell receptor (beta chain) was observed in a study of CD8 T cells in Susac syndrome. Study results and caveats: Across the total CD8+ repertoires, more than 15 Susac-specific public clones were detected, and across the CD8+ TEMRA repertoires, roughly 5 such clones were detected. Regarding the TCR sequencing and HLA analysis, the study admitted that a relatively small number of individuals were involved.

CD8+ and CD4+ T cells were negatively isolated; TEMRA cells were FACS-enriched. An input of roughly 0.5 to 1 ug of RNA was subjected to reverse transcription using random hexamers. A single record per CDR3 protein comes from TCRdb applying MiXCR to the immunoSEQ multiplex PCR reads. The sample carries 70,000 to 100,000 distinct CDR3 sequences, approximately 96% recorded once. The junction had 2 bases not matched to a gene; V was cut back by 3 bases and J by 2 bases. Germline V gene data show CDR1 as SQVTM and CDR2 as ANQGSEA. This CDR3 is built from 14 residues. Concerning this clonotype itself: Its target is unknown.

The sequencing sample was made of CD8+ T cells from PBMCs. This chain uses TRBV29-1 with TRBJ2-3, with 10 bases fitting TRBD1. The TCR sequence derives from a human donor with Susac syndrome. CDR3 sequence reads: CSVDGTGVTDTQYF. The DNA of the CDR3 is TGCAGCGTTGACGGGACAGGGGTCACAGATACGCAGTATTTT.